This TCR beta chain was captured in a study of tumor and adjacent non-tumor tissue in lung cancer. The template was RNA from unsorted bulk tissue. The table lists this clonotype with many counts. Germline V gene data show CDR1 as MNHEY and CDR2 as SVGEGT. V dropped 11 bases and J dropped 5; count of bases not matched to a gene: 10. This CDR3 has 14 residues. Three rounds of nested PCR, following a modified ARM-PCR protocol, produced the TCRbeta library. Each CDR3 protein is one row after TCRdb ran MiXCR on the multiplex PCR reads. Here the sample spans about 93,000 distinct CDR3 sequences, about 72% being singletons.

The TCR comes from a man in his sixties with non-small cell lung cancer. What was sequenced was lung tumor tissue. This rearrangement joins TRBV6-2 or TRBV6-3 to TRBJ2-1; 9 bases agree with TRBD2. CDR3 amino acids: CAAVGTSRNNEQFF. The CDR3 DNA follows: TGTGCCGCGGTAGGGACTAGCAGGAACAATGAGCAGTTCTTC.